This entry lists 32 T cell receptor beta chains sequenced from one sample in a study of response to subunit inactivated influenza vaccine. TCRdb itself ran the RT-PCR reads through MiXCR, one entry per CDR3 protein. This table has 300,000 to 350,000 distinct CDR3 sequences, 20% to 25% appearing once. The input for sequencing was PBMCs from blood, taken 21 months after vaccination. The receptor source for this set is a man in his fifties or sixties who received an inactivated influenza vaccine.

This clonotype was seen more than once but under ten times. The rearrangement uses TRBV5-4 and TRBJ1-1, with 8 positions matching TRBD1. With 0 bases clipped from V and 8 bases from J, the junction kept 12 bases outside the gene matches. The CDR3 extends over 16 amino acids. Germline assignment: CDR1 SGHNT and CDR2 YYREEE (reference sequence). CDR3 nucleotide sequence: TGTGCCAGCAGCTTGGATCTTATGACAGGGGTCGGCGAAGCTTTCTTT. Its translation is CASSLDLMTGVGEAFF.

This clonotype was seen a handful of times. The V call is TRBV14, the J call TRBJ1-2, with unresolved D. Trimming took 3 bases from V and 7 from J, leaving 21 bases between them. Per the germline V gene, CDR1 is SGHDN and CDR2 is FVKESK. This CDR3 has 16 residues. The CDR3 loop reads CASSHSPRTRTSGYTF. Written as DNA, the CDR3 is TGTGCCAGCAGCCATTCCCCTCGCACTAGGACTAGTGGCTACACCTTC.

The J gene is TRBJ1-5, the V gene TRBV12-3 or TRBV12-4; no firm D call. Trimming stripped 7 bases from V and 4 bases from J, with 14 bases between. The CDR3 extends over 14 amino acids. CDR3 amino acids: CASTLGDPNQPQHF. CDR3 coding DNA: TGTGCCAGCACCTTGGGCGACCCTAATCAGCCCCAGCATTTT.

Many counts were recorded for this clonotype. The V gene is TRBV27, the J gene TRBJ1-5; D might be TRBD1 (5 bases). Germline CDR1 reads MNHEY; CDR2 reads SMNVEV (reference sequence). The CDR3 totals 17 residues. V was trimmed by 10 bases and J by 0 bases, leaving 22 bases between them. Written as DNA, the CDR3 is TGTGCCACGAATCCCGGCAGGGCCGATTATAGCAATCAGCCCCAGCATTTT. Translating gives CATNPGRADYSNQPQHF.

This clonotype showed up just a few times. The chain is built from TRBV5-1 and TRBJ2-3; 12 positions match TRBD2. The ends lost 4 bases at V and 4 bases at J; junction bases unmatched: 7. Germline lookup yields CDR1 SGHRS and CDR2 YFSETQ. The CDR3 sequence is 16 residues long. DNA of the CDR3: TGCGCCAGCAGCCCCCCCCTAGCGGGGGGGTCAGATACGCAGTATTTT. Translating it yields CASSPPLAGGSDTQYF.

The genes are TRBV25-1 and TRBJ2-3; tentatively, D is TRBD2 (6 bases). Looked up from germline, CDR1 is MGHDK and CDR2 is SYGVNS. The CDR3 covers 16 residues. Deletions cut 2 bases from V and 3 bases from J, with 15 bases between. In DNA form, the CDR3 reads TGTGCCAGCAGTGAACTCCCGGCTAGCGCAACAGATACGCAGTATTTT. Its protein is CASSELPASATDTQYF.

This clonotype has a count of ten or more. This chain uses TRBV30 with TRBJ1-1; 7 bases match TRBD1. The CDR3 runs 15 residues. Per germline, CDR1 GTSNPN and CDR2 SVGIG (reference sequence). Trimming at V came to 2 bases and at J to 3 bases, leaving 9 bases not matched to a gene. CDR3 DNA sequence: TGTGCCTGGAGTCGCCCAGGAGGGGGCTACACTGAAGCTTTCTTT. Translating gives CAWSRPGGGYTEAFF.

V is TRBV18 and J is TRBJ2-5; possible D gene TRBD1, 6 bases. The CDR3 spans 14 residues. Germline CDR1 and CDR2: KGHSH and LQKENI. Trimming pared 2 bases from V and 2 bases from J, leaving 9 bases between. The CDR3 sequence is CASSPWTEQETQYF. CDR3 in DNA: TGTGCCAGCTCACCATGGACAGAACAAGAGACCCAGTACTTC.

This clonotype appeared a few times. The chain joins TRBV18 to TRBJ2-7; D is uncertain. This CDR3 has 14 amino acids. Germline CDR1 KGHSH, CDR2 LQKENI. V was clipped by 6 bases and J by 7 bases, with 19 bases between them. CDR3 sequence reads: CASSFSGPQSEQYF. CDR3 bases: TGTGCCAGCTCCTTCTCAGGTCCCCAATCGGAGCAGTACTTC.

The rearrangement uses TRBV9 and TRBJ2-5; 9 bases are a match to TRBD2. The germline CDR1 and CDR2 sequences are SGDLS and YYNGEE. V shed 4 bases and J 4 bases; nucleotides not matched to a gene: 8. The length of the CDR3 is 15 residues. This chain's CDR3 is CASSPSGRSLETQYF. Written as DNA, the CDR3 is TGTGCCAGCAGCCCAAGCGGGAGGAGCCTAGAGACCCAGTACTTC. Drawing the rest from reference TRBV9 and TRBJ2-5, the complete variable domain is DSGVTQTPKHLITATGQRVTLRCSPRSGDLSVYWYQQSLDQGLQFLIQYYNGEERAKGNILERFSAQQFPDLHSELNLSSLELGDSALYFCASSPSGRSLETQYFGPGTRLLVL.

V is TRBV4-1 and J is TRBJ2-7; D possibly matches TRBD1 or TRBD2 (5 bases each). Trimming removed 1 base at V and 5 bases at J, with 15 bases between. The CDR3 is made up of 15 amino acids. The germline CDR1 and CDR2 sequences are MGHRA and YSYEKL. The CDR3 DNA sequence: TGCGCCAGCAGCCAAGTGGCAGGGACGTTGGACGAGCAGTACTTC. Translating gives CASSQVAGTLDEQYF.

A note on this clonotype: An end of the junction does not agree with germline; a read error may underlie this. The genes are TRBV2 and TRBJ1-5; no clear D gene. Germline CDR1 is SNHLY and CDR2 is FYNNEI. The length of the CDR3 is 14 residues. CDR3 loop: CASSDSHSNRPQHF. CDR3 nucleotides: TGTGCCAGCAGTGACAGTCATAGCAATCGGCCCCAGCATTTT.

The chain joins TRBV5-1 to TRBJ2-4, with unresolved D. The CDR3 is 12 residues long. V was cut by 0 bases and J by 11 bases, with 9 bases left in between. CDR1 SGHRS and CDR2 YFSETQ come from the germline V gene. This CDR3 is CASSLGGSVQYF. DNA of the CDR3: TGCGCCAGCAGCTTGGGGGGTTCGGTTCAGTACTTC.

As DNA, the CDR3 is TGCAGCGTTGGTGGGATGGAGACCCAGTACTTC. It yields the protein CSVGGMETQYF. This chain links TRBV29-1 with TRBJ2-5; D remains unclear. The germline gives CDR1 SQVTM, CDR2 ANQGSEA. The CDR3 has 11 amino acids. V was shortened by 4 bases and J by 5 bases, with 8 bases between the two germline ends.

This clonotype was recorded many times. Relative to the germline gene, one junction end is altered; a read error may explain this. V and J are TRBV5-6 and TRBJ2-1; D call uncertain. The CDR3 extends over 14 amino acids. From germline, CDR1 is SGHDT and CDR2 YYEEEE. The CDR3 DNA is TGTGCCAGCAGTTTGGAACTTAGGTACAATGAGCAGTTCTTC. This gives the protein CASSLELRYNEQFF.

This clonotype was seen repeatedly, ten times or more. This chain joins TRBV15 and TRBJ1-5; TRBD1 might be the D (5 bases). This CDR3 region has 16 residues. V dropped 3 bases and J dropped 4 bases, with 16 bases sitting between them. Germline values: CDR1 LNHNV, CDR2 YYDKDF (reference sequence). The CDR3 DNA sequence: TGTGCCACCAGCAGTAGATTTGACAGTTTTAATCAGCCCCAGCATTTT. This sequence encodes CATSSRFDSFNQPQHF.

This sequence joins TRBV2 and TRBJ2-7, with D perhaps TRBD1 (5 bases). V shed 5 bases and J shed 2 bases, with 10 bases lying between them. This CDR3 spans 13 amino acids. Germline loops: CDR1 SNHLY, CDR2 FYNNEI. CDR3 sequence reads: CASSLSGTYEQYF. The DNA for the CDR3 is TGTGCCAGCAGTCTTTCAGGGACCTACGAGCAGTACTTC.

This clonotype was observed many times. DNA for the CDR3: TGTGCCAGCAGCTTAGTCATACCCAAGGGTGTTAAGCTGTTTTTT. It encodes CASSLVIPKGVKLFF. This chain joins TRBV7-8 and TRBJ2-2, with D hard to call. Germline V CDR1 and CDR2: SGHVS, FQNEAQ. CDR3 size: 15 residues. The V end lost 1 base, the J end lost 12 bases, and 18 bases lay between the germline ends.

The chain employs TRBV11-2 and TRBJ2-7; maybe TRBD2 (7 bases). V shed 6 bases and J shed 5 bases, with 14 bases lying between them. The CDR3 runs 13 residues. Germline-derived CDR1 and CDR2 are SGHAT and FQNNGV. CDR3 loop: CASRPRGGNEQYF. The DNA of the CDR3 is TGTGCCAGCAGGCCTAGGGGGGGAAACGAGCAGTACTTC.

A few counts support this clonotype. The V gene is TRBV4-3, the J gene TRBJ2-2; TRBD1 agrees at 8 bases. CDR3 length: 17 residues. Germline CDR1 LGHNA, CDR2 YSLEER. V trimming: 4 bases; J trimming: 5 bases; junction bases outside the gene matches: 12. The CDR3 nucleotides read TGCGCCAGCAGCCGTAGTCACCGGGACAGGTATACCGGGGAGCTGTTTTTT. Residues: CASSRSHRDRYTGELFF.

There are a few counts of this clonotype. V is TRBV6-5 and J is TRBJ1-2; possibly TRBD1 for D (5 bases). Germline V gene lookup returns CDR1 MNHEY and CDR2 SVGAGI. There are 12 residues in the CDR3. Between the trimmed V and J ends, which lost 5 bases and 5 bases, there was a span of 9 bases. The CDR3 sequence: CASSTGPYGYTF. DNA of the CDR3: TGTGCCAGCAGTACAGGACCTTATGGCTACACCTTC.

This clonotype was counted between two and nine times. The genes are TRBV12-3 or TRBV12-4 and TRBJ2-4, with a tentative D call TRBD1 (5 bases). Trimming shortened V by 2 bases and J by 8 bases, and 7 bases separated the two germline ends. The CDR3 is 12 residues long. The CDR3 is CASSLTGYIQYF. The DNA for the CDR3 is TGTGCCAGCAGTTTAACAGGTTACATTCAGTACTTC.

This clonotype was picked up a small number of times. Germline is not matched at one junction end, which may reflect a read error. The chain is built from TRBV27 and TRBJ2-1; no definite D call. Germline assignment: CDR1 MNHEY and CDR2 SMNVEV (reference sequence). This CDR3 is 15 amino acids long. The CDR3 sequence is CTSSLSASSYNEQFF. The DNA of the CDR3 is TGCACCAGCAGTTTATCGGCCAGCTCCTACAATGAGCAGTTCTTC.

This clonotype appeared a few times. J is TRBJ1-2 and V is TRBV5-1; D unresolved. The germline V gene encodes CDR1 SGHRS and CDR2 YFSETQ. Trimming took 0 bases from V and 4 from J, leaving 13 bases between them. CDR3 length: 15 residues. CDR3 in amino acids: CASSLAGKSSYGYTF. CDR3 coding DNA: TGCGCCAGCAGCTTGGCTGGGAAGTCGAGCTATGGCTACACCTTC.

This chain links TRBV4-3 with TRBJ2-7; D possibly corresponds to TRBD1 (6 bases). Germline V gene sequence: CDR1 LGHNA, CDR2 YSLEER. This CDR3 comprises 18 residues. The V and J ends lost 0 bases and 3 bases respectively, with 21 bases between them. The CDR3: CASSQETPRAGAYYEQYF. CDR3 sequence (DNA): TGCGCCAGCAGCCAAGAAACCCCTCGCGCAGGGGCATACTACGAGCAGTACTTC.

This clonotype was seen many times. The chain joins TRBV2 to TRBJ2-3; 11 nucleotides agree with TRBD2. Germline V gene lookup returns CDR1 SNHLY and CDR2 FYNNEI. The CDR3 sequence is 17 residues long. V lost 1 base, J lost 5 bases, and 8 bases stayed unmatched. CDR3 in DNA: TGTGCCAGCAGTGAAGGGCTAGCGGGGGGAGGTATAGATACGCAGTATTTT. It yields the protein CASSEGLAGGGIDTQYF.

For the CDR3, the DNA is TGCGCCAGCAGCCAAGTCGGCTCGTGGGGGACTCGGAATTCACCCCTCCACTTT. The encoded protein is CASSQVGSWGTRNSPLHF. The chain employs TRBV4-3 and TRBJ1-6, with a weak D call TRBD1 (5 bases). The germline CDR1 and CDR2 sequences are LGHNA and YSLEER. The length of the CDR3 is 18 residues. V lost 1 base and J lost 7, with 20 bases in between.

This clonotype has more than one count but fewer than ten. The rearrangement links TRBV20-1 to TRBJ2-3; 7 nucleotides match TRBD2. CDR3 length equals 14 residues. Germline values: CDR1 DFQATT, CDR2 SNEGSKA (reference sequence). V shed 1 base and J 2 bases; nucleotides not matched to a gene: 3. In nucleotides, the CDR3 is TGCAGTGCTAGAGGAGCGGGAAACACAGATACGCAGTATTTT. Translation gives CSARGAGNTDTQYF.

This clonotype showed up many times. This chain connects TRBV12-3 or TRBV12-4 to TRBJ1-1; D unclear. The CDR3 is 11 residues long. V shed 2 bases and J shed 6 bases, with 4 bases lying between them. The CDR3 spells CASSLRSEAFF. The DNA of the CDR3 is TGTGCCAGCAGTTTACGGTCTGAAGCTTTCTTT.

The rearrangement uses TRBV20-1 and TRBJ1-1; D not resolved. Germline-derived CDR1 and CDR2 are DFQATT and SNEGSKA (reference sequence). This CDR3 has 11 amino acids. The germline V and J ends were trimmed by 3 bases and 6 bases, with 8 bases remaining between them. The CDR3 sequence is CSARDGAEAFF. CDR3 coding DNA: TGCAGTGCTAGGGATGGAGCTGAAGCTTTCTTT.

This sequence joins TRBV20-1 and TRBJ2-3; 9 nucleotides agree with TRBD2. This CDR3 contains 14 residues. Trimming at V came to 6 bases and at J to 3 bases, leaving 7 bases not matched to a gene. Germline V gives CDR1 DFQATT, CDR2 SNEGSKA (reference sequence). CDR3 nucleotide sequence: TGCAGTGCCAGGCGACTAGCGGTTACAGATACGCAGTATTTT. This translates into CSARRLAVTDTQYF.

This clonotype was observed a handful of times. CDR3 in DNA: TGCAGTGACATATGGTATTCGGGGTGCAATCAGCCCCAGCATTTT. It specifies CSDIWYSGCNQPQHF. This chain links TRBV20-1 with TRBJ1-5; D unresolved. This CDR3 contains 15 residues. The germline V gene has CDR1 DFQATT and CDR2 SNEGSKA (reference sequence). Trimming cost V 7 bases and J 2 bases, with 18 bases left between them.